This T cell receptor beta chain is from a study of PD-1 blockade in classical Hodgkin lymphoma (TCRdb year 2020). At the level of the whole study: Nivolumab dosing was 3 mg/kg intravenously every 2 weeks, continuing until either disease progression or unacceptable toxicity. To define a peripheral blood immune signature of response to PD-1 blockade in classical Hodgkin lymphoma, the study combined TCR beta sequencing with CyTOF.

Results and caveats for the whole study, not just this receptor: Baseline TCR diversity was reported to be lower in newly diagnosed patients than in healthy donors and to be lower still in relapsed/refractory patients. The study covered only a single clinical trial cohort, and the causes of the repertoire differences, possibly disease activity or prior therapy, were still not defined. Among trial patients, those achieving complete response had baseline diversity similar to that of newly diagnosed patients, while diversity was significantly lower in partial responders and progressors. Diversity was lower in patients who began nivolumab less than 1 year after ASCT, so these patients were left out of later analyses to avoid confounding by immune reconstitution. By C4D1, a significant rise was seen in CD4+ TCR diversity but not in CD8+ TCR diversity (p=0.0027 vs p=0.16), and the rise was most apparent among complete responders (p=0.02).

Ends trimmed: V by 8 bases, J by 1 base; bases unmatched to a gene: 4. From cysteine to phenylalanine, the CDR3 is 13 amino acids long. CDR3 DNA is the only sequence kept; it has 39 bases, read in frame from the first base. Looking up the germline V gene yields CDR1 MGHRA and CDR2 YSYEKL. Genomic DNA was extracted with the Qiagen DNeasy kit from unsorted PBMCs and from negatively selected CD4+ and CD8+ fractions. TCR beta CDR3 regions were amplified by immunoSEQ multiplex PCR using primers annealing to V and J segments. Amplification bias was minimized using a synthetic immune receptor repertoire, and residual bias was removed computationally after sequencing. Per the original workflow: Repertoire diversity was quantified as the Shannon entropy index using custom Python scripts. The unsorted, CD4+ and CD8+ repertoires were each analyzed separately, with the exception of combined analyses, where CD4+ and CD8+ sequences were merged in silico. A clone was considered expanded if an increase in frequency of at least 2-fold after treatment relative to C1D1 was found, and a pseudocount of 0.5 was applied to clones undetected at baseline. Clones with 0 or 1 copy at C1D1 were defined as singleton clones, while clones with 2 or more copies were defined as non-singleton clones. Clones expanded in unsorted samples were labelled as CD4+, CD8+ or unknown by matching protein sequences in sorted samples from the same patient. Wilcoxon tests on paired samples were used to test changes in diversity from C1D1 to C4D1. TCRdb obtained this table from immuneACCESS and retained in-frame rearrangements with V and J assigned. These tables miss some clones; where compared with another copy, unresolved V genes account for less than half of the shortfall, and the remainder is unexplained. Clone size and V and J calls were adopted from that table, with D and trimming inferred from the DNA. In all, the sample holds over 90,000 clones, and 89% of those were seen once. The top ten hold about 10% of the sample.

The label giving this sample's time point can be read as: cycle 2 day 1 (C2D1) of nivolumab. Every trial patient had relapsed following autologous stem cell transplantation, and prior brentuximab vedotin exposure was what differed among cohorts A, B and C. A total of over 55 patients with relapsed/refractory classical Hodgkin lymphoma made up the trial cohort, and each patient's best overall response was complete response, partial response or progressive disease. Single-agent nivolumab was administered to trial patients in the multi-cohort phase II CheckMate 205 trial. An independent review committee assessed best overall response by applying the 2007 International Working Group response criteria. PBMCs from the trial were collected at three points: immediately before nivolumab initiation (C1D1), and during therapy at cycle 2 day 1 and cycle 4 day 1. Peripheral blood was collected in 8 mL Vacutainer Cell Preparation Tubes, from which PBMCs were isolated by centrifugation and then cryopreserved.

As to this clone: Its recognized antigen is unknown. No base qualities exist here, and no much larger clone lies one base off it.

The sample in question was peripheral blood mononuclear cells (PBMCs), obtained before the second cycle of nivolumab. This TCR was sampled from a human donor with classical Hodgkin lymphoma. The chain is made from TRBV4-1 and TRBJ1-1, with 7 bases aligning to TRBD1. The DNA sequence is TGCGCCAGCGGACAGGTTGGGAACACTGAAGCTTTCTTT. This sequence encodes CASGQVGNTEAFF.